In its sample, the clone carrying this T cell receptor (beta chain) was seen a few times. The record originates from a study of T cell changes during pregnancy in multiple sclerosis. Sequencing was performed with immunoSEQ multiplex PCR; in TCRdb, only in-frame clones are kept and a portion is missing. Of 60,000 to 85,000 clones listed, 80% to 95% are singletons. The CDR3 extends over 17 amino acids. Per germline, CDR1 LNHDA and CDR2 SQIVND (reference sequence). V dropped 4 bases and J dropped 4 bases, with 22 bases sitting between them. Sequencing was performed on peripheral blood, taken in the second trimester of pregnancy. The TCR comes from a female donor with multiple sclerosis, enrolled in a pregnancy study. The chain has TRBV19 and TRBJ2-5, with a possible D match to TRBD2 (7 bases). The CDR3: CASSTSPGGLIGETQYF. In DNA, the CDR3 is TGTGCCAGTAGTACATCTCCCGGGGGGCTGATCGGAGAGACCCAGTACTTC.